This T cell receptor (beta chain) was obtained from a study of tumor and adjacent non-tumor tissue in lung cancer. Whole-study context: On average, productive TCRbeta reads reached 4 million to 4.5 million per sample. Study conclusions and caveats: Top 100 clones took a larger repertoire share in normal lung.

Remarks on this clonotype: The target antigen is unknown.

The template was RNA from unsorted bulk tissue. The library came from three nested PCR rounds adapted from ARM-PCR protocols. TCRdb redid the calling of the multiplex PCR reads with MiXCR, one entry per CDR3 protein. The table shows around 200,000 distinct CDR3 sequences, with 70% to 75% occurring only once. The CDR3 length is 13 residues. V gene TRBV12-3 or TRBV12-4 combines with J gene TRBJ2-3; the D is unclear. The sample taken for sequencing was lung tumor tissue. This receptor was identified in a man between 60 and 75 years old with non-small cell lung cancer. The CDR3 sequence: CPFTPVSTDTQYF. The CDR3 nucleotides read TGTCCCTTCACCCCCGTTAGCACAGATACGCAGTATTTT.